The source of this T cell receptor beta chain is a study of OX40 agonist ivuxolimab in advanced cancers. Study-wide context: The dose-escalation cohort had hepatocellular carcinoma, melanoma, renal cell or head and neck cancer. Patients achieving partial responses numbered three: one hepatocellular carcinoma case and two cutaneous melanoma cases. The mean age was about 57 years, ranging from roughly 23 to 79, with over 70% of participants male. Prior anti-PD-1, anti-PD-L1 or anti-CTLA-4 therapy did not bar entry, and roughly 40% had some.

Produced via immunoSEQ multiplex PCR; TCRdb's table is partial and in-frame only. The repertoire holds about 35,000 clones, with 78% as singletons. This CDR3 spans 18 amino acids. Deletions cut 5 bases from V and 0 bases from J, with 20 bases between. Germline CDR1 SGHVS, CDR2 FNYEAQ. The source was CD4+ or CD8+ T cells sorted from blood, collected in a trial of the OX40 agonist ivuxolimab. The clonotype was recovered from an adult with an advanced solid tumor such as melanoma, head and neck, liver or kidney cancer. This chain joins TRBV7-6 and TRBJ2-1; D is perhaps TRBD1 or TRBD2 (5 bases each). CDR3 region: CASSLGPVTRSSYNEQFF. CDR3 coding DNA: TGTGCCAGCAGCCTGGGGCCAGTTACTAGGAGCTCCTACAATGAGCAGTTCTTC.